The 18 T cell receptor beta chains presented below share a single source sample, sequenced in a study of beta chain features in type 1 diabetes. Points from the study as a whole: In all four CD4+ subsets, TCRB CDR3 length was significantly, moderately reduced in type 1 diabetes.

Expressed TCRB transcripts were sequenced, since all the RNA that had been isolated was reverse transcribed. Measured with immunoSEQ multiplex PCR; TCRdb has only the in-frame clones, and not every one. The sample shows around 97,000 clones, under 30% of them seen only once. These TCRs' antigens remain unknown. Material for sequencing was central memory CD4+ T cells from blood. The receptors were sampled from a woman younger than 35 with type 1 diabetes.

The chain carries TRBV2 and TRBJ1-1, with TRBD1 matching 7 bases. The V segment lost 6 bases and the J segment 1 base; nucleotides outside the gene matches: 5. This CDR3 spans 14 amino acids. The germline CDR1 and CDR2 sequences are SNHLY and FYNNEI. Here the CDR3 DNA reads TGTGCCAGCAGAGGGGACAGCCGGAACACTGAAGCTTTCTTT. Translating gives CASRGDSRNTEAFF.

The table lists this clone with a few counts. V is TRBV28 and J is TRBJ2-6, with TRBD1 identical over 9 bases. With V trimmed by 6 bases and J by 2 bases, 14 bases remained unmatched. Germline V gene data show CDR1 as MDHEN and CDR2 as SYDVKM. CDR3 length: 19 residues. The CDR3 DNA follows: TGTGCCAGCAGAGCAAGTGACAGGGGGTTCTTGGCTGGGGCCAACGTCCTGACTTTC. Amino acid sequence: CASRASDRGFLAGANVLTF.

This chain links TRBV19 with TRBJ2-1, with 7 bases identical to TRBD2. J gave up 2 bases and V 1 base, and 5 bases lay outside the gene matches. Germline lookup yields CDR1 LNHDA and CDR2 SQIVND (reference sequence). This CDR3 spans 16 amino acids. The CDR3 is CASSIASGGTYNEQFF. For the CDR3, the DNA is TGTGCCAGTAGTATAGCGTCGGGAGGCACCTACAATGAGCAGTTCTTC.

This chain links TRBV5-1 with TRBJ2-2, with D perhaps matching TRBD2 (5 bases). Trimming stripped 0 bases from V and 4 bases from J, with 10 bases between. This CDR3 is built from 15 residues. Germline CDR1 and CDR2: SGHRS and YFSETQ. CDR3 region: CASSLGERSTGELFF. The CDR3 region has the DNA TGCGCCAGCAGCTTGGGGGAGAGGAGCACCGGGGAGCTGTTTTTT.

This clone has more than one count but fewer than ten. The chain has TRBV18 and TRBJ2-6; D remains unclear. This CDR3 is built from 13 residues. Germline CDR1 is KGHSH and CDR2 is LQKENI. The germline V and J ends were trimmed by 6 bases and 2 bases, with 5 bases remaining between them. As DNA, the CDR3 is TGTGCCAGCTCCCTCCCTGGGGCCAACGTCCTGACTTTC. Amino acid sequence: CASSLPGANVLTF.

This clone turned up a few times. This chain links TRBV5-6 with TRBJ2-7; 7 bases are shared with TRBD2. The CDR3 is made up of 14 amino acids. Germline assignment: CDR1 SGHDT and CDR2 YYEEEE. J gave up 1 base and V 4 bases, and 5 bases lay outside the gene matches. CDR3 sequence: CASSAGGLSYEQYF. Written as DNA, the CDR3 is TGTGCCAGCAGCGCCGGGGGGTTATCCTACGAGCAGTACTTC.

The chain couples TRBV2 to TRBJ2-2, with a tentative D call TRBD2 (6 bases). Germline V gene sequence: CDR1 SNHLY, CDR2 FYNNEI. The CDR3 runs to 13 residues. V lost 6 bases, J lost 4 bases, and 9 bases lay in between. CDR3 nucleotide sequence: TGTGCCAGCAGCACTAGCCCCACCGGGGAGCTGTTTTTT. It is translated as CASSTSPTGELFF.

The chain recombines TRBV18 with TRBJ2-7; 7 nucleotides align to TRBD1. In germline, CDR1 is KGHSH, CDR2 LQKENI. Unmatched junction bases numbered 10, after V lost 6 bases and J lost 2 bases. CDR3 length equals 15 residues. The CDR3, as DNA: TGTGCCAGCTCTACCGCACAGGGGACCCCCTACGAGCAGTACTTC. It specifies CASSTAQGTPYEQYF.

The chain combines TRBV7-2 with TRBJ2-2, with TRBD2 matching over 8 bases. The CDR3 totals 16 residues. V dropped 5 bases and J dropped 4; count of bases not matched to a gene: 9. CDR1 and CDR2 (germline): SGHTA, FQGNSA. CDR3 protein: CASSRGGRKGTGELFF. CDR3 nucleotides: TGTGCCAGCAGCCGGGGGGGAAGAAAGGGCACCGGGGAGCTGTTTTTT.

As to this clone: Other DNA sequences from this sample encode an identical CDR3 as well. In DNA, the CDR3 is TGTGCCTGGAGTGGTGAGAATGAGCAGTTCTTC. This encodes CAWSGENEQFF. The rearrangement joins TRBV30 to TRBJ2-1, with D unclear. The CDR3 covers 11 residues. The germline V and J ends were trimmed by 1 base and 7 bases, with 5 bases remaining between them. Germline values: CDR1 GTSNPN, CDR2 SVGIG (reference sequence).

The chain links TRBV19 to TRBJ2-2; TRBD2 aligns across 10 bases. V was pared by 9 bases and J by 3 bases, with 13 bases of the junction left unmatched. CDR1 is LNHDA, CDR2 SQIVND, per germline (reference sequence). The CDR3 is 17 amino acids. The CDR3 bases are TGTGCCAGCCTTGTCGCTAGCGGGAGTATCGACACCGGGGAGCTGTTTTTT. It specifies CASLVASGSIDTGELFF.

This clone came up a few times. Here the CDR3 DNA reads TGCGCCAGCAGCCAAGATACAGGGACCTACACCGGGGAGCTGTTTTTT. It codes for CASSQDTGTYTGELFF. J is TRBJ2-2 and V is TRBV4-3, with D perhaps matching TRBD1 (6 bases). V gave up 0 bases and J gave up 3 bases, with 11 bases separating them. The CDR3 has 16 residues. Looked up from germline, CDR1 is LGHNA and CDR2 is YSLEER.

The chain couples TRBV19 to TRBJ1-2, with 7 nucleotides matching TRBD1. The CDR3 runs to 14 residues. Trimming took 7 bases from V and 0 from J; bases not matched to a gene: 5. Germline V lookup: CDR1 LNHDA, CDR2 SQIVND (reference sequence). The CDR3 nucleotides are TGTGCCAGTACCCTGACAGGGACTAACTATGGCTACACCTTC. Translation gives CASTLTGTNYGYTF.

The V call is TRBV7-2, the J call TRBJ1-5, with 7 nucleotides matching TRBD1. This CDR3 contains 15 residues. The V and J ends lost 5 bases and 6 bases, in that order; junction bases with no gene match: 10. From germline, CDR1 is SGHTA and CDR2 FQGNSA. In DNA form, the CDR3 reads TGTGCCAGCAGCGCGGGTACAGGGGTTGCTCAGCCCCAGCATTTT. This translates into CASSAGTGVAQPQHF.

The rearrangement joins TRBV10-1 to TRBJ2-3, with TRBD2 matching over 14 bases. After removal of 3 bases from V and 9 bases from J, the junction contained 5 bases not matched to a gene. The CDR3 spans 15 residues. In germline, CDR1 is WNHNN, CDR2 SYGVQD (reference sequence). DNA of the CDR3: TGCGCCAGCAGTGAAAAGGGACTAGCGGGAGTAACGCAGTATTTT. This encodes CASSEKGLAGVTQYF.

The chain carries TRBV6-5 and TRBJ1-5, with D possibly being TRBD1 (6 bases). The CDR3 has 14 residues. Germline V gives CDR1 MNHEY, CDR2 SVGAGI. V was cut by 6 bases and J by 11 bases, with 20 bases left in between. CDR3 coding DNA: TGTGCCAGCAGCCCCCGGGGAGGGGGTGAAACCCAGCATTTT. Its translation: CASSPRGGGETQHF.

This chain links TRBV6-1 with TRBJ2-5, with 8 bases that match TRBD1. Matching the DNA end better, TRBJ2-7 makes the J call doubtful. The CDR3 has 15 amino acids. In germline, CDR1 is MNHNS, CDR2 SASEGT. The CDR3 nucleotides read TGTGCCAGCAGGCAGACGGGACAGGAAGGCAACGAGCAGTACTTC. It is translated as CASRQTGQEGNEQYF.

The chain combines TRBV11-2 with TRBJ2-1; TRBD2 aligns across 8 bases. V dropped 5 bases and J dropped 5; count of bases not matched to a gene: 5. This CDR3 region has 14 residues. Germline-derived CDR1 and CDR2 are SGHAT and FQNNGV. The CDR3 DNA reads as TGTGCCAGCAGCACCGGACTAGCCCACAATGAGCAGTTCTTC. This sequence encodes CASSTGLAHNEQFF.